This is a list of T cell receptor beta chains from one sample in a study of early T cells in non-severe SARS-CoV-2 infection. TCRdb analysed the 5' RACE reads with MiXCR anew, one entry per CDR3 protein. The sample shows approximately 84,000 distinct CDR3 sequences, about 13% of them seen only once. Sequenced material: whole blood. All receptors derive from an adult who was a healthcare worker with PCR-confirmed SARS-CoV-2 infection or an uninfected control (not recorded which). The CDR3 runs from the conserved cysteine through the conserved F or W. A D gene is named only where the DNA matches it firmly. The size field is filled for only some rows; it gives once, few, many or a size class.

V	size	D	J	DNA	CDR3
TRBV24-1	few	TRBD1	TRBJ2-6	TGTGCCACCAGTGATCCGCGACAGGGGGCTGGGGCCAACGTCCTGACTTTC	CATSDPRQGAGANVLTF
TRBV6-5	NA	NA	TRBJ2-3	TGTGCCAGCAGTTACGTACACTCACGCACAGATACGCAGTATTTT	CASSYVHSRTDTQYF
TRBV3-1	NA	NA	TRBJ1-4	TGTGCCAGCAGCCAAAAAGCAGGGGCGGCTAATGAAAAACTGTTTTTT	CASSQKAGAANEKLFF
TRBV21-1	few	NA	TRBJ2-5	TGTGCCAGCAGCAAACGGGTGTTTCAGAAACGGTTTGAGACCCAGTACTTC	CASSKRVFQKRFETQYF
TRBV9	many	TRBD2	TRBJ2-1	TGTGCCAGCAGCGTAGAGGGTCTGGGAGGGGAGCAGTTCTTC	CASSVEGLGGEQFF
TRBV5-5	many	NA	TRBJ1-1	TGTGCCAGCAGCTTGTCCCGGCGAACGGACACTGAAGCTTTCTTT	CASSLSRRTDTEAFF
TRBV18	few	TRBD1	TRBJ1-6	TGTGCCAGCTCACCACGATTACGGGACAGGACCAATTCACCCCTCCACTTT	CASSPRLRDRTNSPLHF
TRBV28	many	TRBD2	TRBJ2-2	TGTGCCAGCAGTTTCCCTGACAGCGGGGCACTCAACACCGGGGAGCTGTTTTTT	CASSFPDSGALNTGELFF
TRBV20-1	few	TRBD2	TRBJ2-3	TGCAGTGCAAGAGGCGGGGGGCGGAGAGATACGCAGTATTTT	CSARGGGRRDTQYF
TRBV21-1	many	NA	TRBJ2-7	TGTGCCAGCAGACCCAAGGGCTACGAGCAGTACTTC	CASRPKGYEQYF
TRBV27	few	NA	TRBJ2-1	TGTGCCAGCAGTTTATCTGCCGCCTCAGAGCAGTTCTTC	CASSLSAASEQFF
TRBV19	NA	NA	TRBJ2-2	TGTGCCAGTAGTACCTTAGGACCAAACACCGGGGAGCTGTTTTTT	CASSTLGPNTGELFF
TRBV5-1	NA	NA	TRBJ1-2	TGCGCCAGCAGCTTGGATCCGGATTACTATGGCTACACCTTC	CASSLDPDYYGYTF
TRBV20-1	NA	NA	TRBJ1-1	TGCAGTGCTAGAGGAATGAGTTTGAACACTGAAGCTTTCTTT	CSARGMSLNTEAFF
TRBV7-6	few	NA	TRBJ1-2	TGTGCCTGGGGCCAGGGCGGCTATGGCTACACCTTC	CAWGQGGYGYTF
TRBV11-1	NA	NA	TRBJ2-1	TGTGCCAGCACCCGATTCGCGCGGGCGGACTTCAATGAGCAGTTCTTC	CASTRFARADFNEQFF
TRBV7-2	NA	TRBD1	TRBJ2-7	TGTGCCAGCAGCTCCCGGACAGGCACCTACGAGCAGTACTTC	CASSSRTGTYEQYF
TRBV7-9	NA	TRBD1	TRBJ2-4	TGTGCCAGCAGCCTCGGCCGGGACAGGGGGCTTGTCAAAAACATTCAGTACTTC	CASSLGRDRGLVKNIQYF
TRBV28	few	NA	TRBJ2-7	TGTGCCAGCAGTTCGACGGACTCCTACGAGCAGTACTTC	CASSSTDSYEQYF
TRBV24-1	NA	NA	TRBJ1-2	TGTGCCACCAGTGACGCGGGAAACTATGGCTACACCTTC	CATSDAGNYGYTF
TRBV30	few	NA	TRBJ1-1	TGTGCCTGGAGTGTACCGGGCCTGGGCAGGGCATTGACTGAAGCTTTCTTT	CAWSVPGLGRALTEAFF
TRBV5-6	few	NA	TRBJ2-7	TGTGCCAGCAACTTCGGGACCGAAACATACGAGCAGTACTTC	CASNFGTETYEQYF
TRBV18	few	NA	TRBJ1-2	TGTGCCAGCTCACCACCGACGGGACTCGCTACTACAGGCTACACCTTC	CASSPPTGLATTGYTF
TRBV6-5	NA	NA	TRBJ2-1	TGTGCCAGCAGGGCCGGGGCCTACAATGAGCAGTTCTTC	CASRAGAYNEQFF
TRBV28	many	TRBD1	TRBJ2-1	TGTGCCAGCAGTGGACAGGGGGCAAGGGACAATGAGCAGTTCTTC	CASSGQGARDNEQFF
TRBV6-5	NA	NA	TRBJ1-5	TGTGCCAGCAGATACGAGGAGAACCAGCCCCAGCATTTT	CASRYEENQPQHF
TRBV6-5	NA	NA	TRBJ1-5	TGTGCCAGCAGTCCGCTATTGTCAGGAGGCGATCAGCCCCAGCATTTT	CASSPLLSGGDQPQHF
TRBV6-4	few	NA	TRBJ2-2	TGTGCCAGCAGTGACTCTGCGGGGTACACCGGGGAGCTGTTTTTT	CASSDSAGYTGELFF
TRBV2	many	TRBD2	TRBJ2-1	TGTGCCAGCAGTGACCTCACCGGACTAGCGAGAAATGAGCAGTTCTTC	CASSDLTGLARNEQFF
TRBV29-1	many	NA	TRBJ1-1	TGCAGCGTTACCCCAGTCCCGGGGGACACTGAAGCTTTCTTT	CSVTPVPGDTEAFF
TRBV7-2	NA	NA	TRBJ1-4	TGTGCCAGCAGCTCGGGACTGACTAATGAAAAACTGTTTTTT	CASSSGLTNEKLFF
TRBV6-1	many	TRBD1	TRBJ2-1	TGTGCCAGCACCCTGGACAGGGGGCTTGGGAATGAGCAGTTCTTC	CASTLDRGLGNEQFF
TRBV12-3/TRBV12-4	few	NA	TRBJ2-7	TGTGCCAGCTCAAAGGAGGCCCGCCTCGAGCAGTACTTC	CASSKEARLEQYF
TRBV20-1	few	NA	TRBJ2-7	TGCAGTGCTAGAGAAGGTTTTCGGGCCTACGAGCAGTACTTC	CSAREGFRAYEQYF
TRBV5-1	many	TRBD1	TRBJ1-2	TGCGCCAGCTCCACAGGGGGGGTCGGCTACACCTTC	CASSTGGVGYTF
TRBV18	few	NA	TRBJ2-7	TGTGCCAGCTCACCACCCCGGACAGAGATTTCCGAGCAGTACTTC	CASSPPRTEISEQYF
TRBV7-2	few	TRBD2	TRBJ2-1	TGTGCCAGCAGTCAGACTAGCAGTGAGCAGTTCTTC	CASSQTSSEQFF
TRBV9	few	TRBD2	TRBJ2-1	TGTGCCAGCAACGTCGTGGCGGGAGGGAGCTACAATGAGCAGTTCTTC	CASNVVAGGSYNEQFF
TRBV3-1	NA	TRBD1	TRBJ2-3	TGTGCCAGCAGCCAAGTGACAGGGGCCGCAGATACGCAGTATTTT	CASSQVTGAADTQYF
TRBV7-9	NA	NA	TRBJ1-4	TGTGCCAGCAGCACGTACGGGCAGGGAGCTAATGAAAAACTGTTTTTT	CASSTYGQGANEKLFF
TRBV18	NA	NA	TRBJ2-5	TGTGCCAGCTCACCCATACCGCCGGGTCCGGGGGAGACCCAGTACTTC	CASSPIPPGPGETQYF
TRBV2	NA	NA	TRBJ1-2	TGTGCCAGCGCAAACTATGGCTACACCTTC	CASANYGYTF
TRBV7-8	NA	NA	TRBJ2-5	TGTGCCAGCAGCCTTAAGCGGTCGTACCAAGAGACCCAGTACTTC	CASSLKRSYQETQYF
TRBV6-5	NA	NA	TRBJ1-3	TGTGCCAGCAGTTACTCCAGGGAGAACACCATATATTTT	CASSYSRENTIYF
TRBV7-2	NA	TRBD1	TRBJ2-1	TGTGCCAGCAGCTTAGAAGGACAGGGTTACGATGAGCAGTTCTTC	CASSLEGQGYDEQFF
TRBV7-9	NA	NA	TRBJ1-1	TGTGCCAGCAGCCACTTGGCCCGGCGGGAGAACACTGAAGCTTTCTTT	CASSHLARRENTEAFF
TRBV29-1	few	NA	TRBJ2-2	TGCAGCGCCCGGACGGGGAACACCGGGGAGCTGTTTTTT	CSARTGNTGELFF
TRBV20-1	NA	TRBD1	TRBJ1-2	TGCAGTGCTAGCCGGACAGGGGAAGGCTATGGCTACACCTTC	CSASRTGEGYGYTF
TRBV9	NA	NA	TRBJ2-7	TGTGCCAGCAGCCCTTTTGATTACGTTTGGGCAGGGGACTCCTACGAGCAGTACTTC	CASSPFDYVWAGDSYEQYF
TRBV28	NA	NA	TRBJ2-7	TGTGCCAGCACCGGGCTTAACGAGCAGTACTTC	CASTGLNEQYF